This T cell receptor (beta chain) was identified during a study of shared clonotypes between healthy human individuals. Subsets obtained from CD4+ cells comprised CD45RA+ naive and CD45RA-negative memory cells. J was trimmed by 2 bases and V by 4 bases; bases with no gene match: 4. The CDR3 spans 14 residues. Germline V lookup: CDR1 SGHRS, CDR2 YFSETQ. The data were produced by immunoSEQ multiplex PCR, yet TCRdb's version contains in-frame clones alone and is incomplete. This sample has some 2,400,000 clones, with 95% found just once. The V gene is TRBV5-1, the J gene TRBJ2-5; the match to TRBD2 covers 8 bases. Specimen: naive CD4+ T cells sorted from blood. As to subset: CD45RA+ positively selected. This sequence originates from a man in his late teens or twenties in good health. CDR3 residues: CASSALAVQETQYF. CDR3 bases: TGCGCCAGCAGCGCACTAGCGGTACAAGAGACCCAGTACTTC.